Listed here are 17 T cell receptor beta chains from one sample, sequenced in a study of cytotoxic CD8 clonotypes in ibrutinib-treated CLL. The table came from immunoSEQ multiplex PCR; TCRdb's copy has only in-frame clones and leaves some out. Altogether around 310,000 clones are present, around four fifths being singletons, with the ten largest covering over 5%. The source was PBMCs, collected before ibrutinib treatment. The receptors stem from a human donor with chronic lymphocytic leukemia.

The CDR3: CASRVRLAGVPNEQFF. The CDR3 nucleotides read TGTGCCAGCAGGGTACGACTAGCGGGAGTTCCCAATGAGCAGTTCTTC. V is TRBV27 and J is TRBJ2-1; 12 bases align to TRBD2. Trimming cost V 6 bases and J 6 bases; bases outside gene matches: 9. Germline-derived CDR1 and CDR2 are MNHEY and SMNVEV (reference sequence). The CDR3 runs to 16 residues.

CDR3 nucleotide sequence: TGCGCCAGCAGCCAAGATATGGGGGCAAATCAGCCCCAGCATTTT. Translation: CASSQDMGANQPQHF. V gene TRBV4-3 combines with J gene TRBJ1-5; tentatively, D is TRBD1 (6 bases). The V and J ends lost 0 bases and 4 bases respectively, with 10 bases between them. The CDR3 is 15 amino acids. CDR1 is LGHNA, CDR2 YSLEER, per germline.

As DNA, the CDR3 is TGTGCCAGCAGTCCAACGGGAGCTTCCGCCTCCGAGCAGTACTTC. This translates into CASSPTGASASEQYF. The rearrangement joins TRBV6-1 to TRBJ2-7, with a possible D match to TRBD2 (6 bases). The CDR3 spans 15 residues. V lost 5 bases, J lost 6 bases, and 20 bases lay in between. Germline assignment: CDR1 MNHNS and CDR2 SASEGT.

The V gene is TRBV6-1, the J gene TRBJ2-7; the match to TRBD1 covers 9 bases. Germline CDR1 and CDR2: MNHNS and SASEGT. The J segment lost 3 bases and the V segment lost 6 bases, leaving 6 bases of the junction unmatched. The CDR3 is 14 residues long. The CDR3 here is CASSGQGHNYEQYF. CDR3 coding DNA: TGTGCCAGCAGCGGACAGGGGCATAACTACGAGCAGTACTTC.

This chain uses TRBV6-4 with TRBJ1-1; possible D gene TRBD1, 5 bases. Per the germline V gene, CDR1 is MRHNA and CDR2 is SNTAGT. The CDR3 contains 14 residues. V lost 4 bases and J 3 bases, leaving 12 bases between the germline ends. CDR3 in amino acids: CASSVIEGHTEAFF. CDR3 coding DNA: TGTGCCAGCAGTGTAATAGAGGGGCACACTGAAGCTTTCTTT.

The chain links TRBV5-6 to TRBJ2-1, with 16 bases lining up with TRBD2. Trimming at V came to 4 bases and at J to 9 bases, leaving 7 bases not matched to a gene. From germline, CDR1 is SGHDT and CDR2 YYEEEE. The CDR3 totals 16 residues. The CDR3 DNA sequence: TGTGCCAGCAGCCCAGGGACTAGCGGGAGGGCCTTTGAGCAGTTCTTC. Translating it yields CASSPGTSGRAFEQFF.

The chain couples TRBV4-3 to TRBJ2-5; perhaps TRBD2 as D (6 bases). V lost 0 bases and J lost 5, with 16 bases in between. CDR1 is LGHNA and CDR2 is YSLEER in the germline V gene. The CDR3 loop spans 16 amino acids. CDR3: CASSQDAGPWEETQYF. The CDR3 DNA reads as TGCGCCAGCAGCCAAGATGCGGGGCCCTGGGAGGAGACCCAGTACTTC.

The chain links TRBV7-2 to TRBJ2-7; 9 bases agree with TRBD2. V was pared by 7 bases and J by 4 bases, with 8 bases of the junction left unmatched. The CDR3 is 14 residues long. CDR1 is SGHTA and CDR2 is FQGNSA in the germline V gene. The CDR3 here is CASTPGTSSYEQYF. Written as DNA, the CDR3 is TGTGCCAGCACCCCCGGGACTAGCTCGTACGAGCAGTACTTC. The full variable domain, its missing parts supplied by reference TRBV7-2 and TRBJ2-7, is GAGVSQSPSNKVTEKGKDVELRCDPISGHTALYWYRQSLGQGLEFLIYFQGNSAPDKSGLPSDRFSAERTGGSVSTLTIQRTQQEDSAVYLCASTPGTSSYEQYFGPGTRLTVT.

The chain employs TRBV6-1 and TRBJ2-5; TRBD2 matches at 14 bases. J lost 0 bases, V lost 4 bases, and 4 bases had no gene match. Germline V gives CDR1 MNHNS, CDR2 SASEGT. CDR3 length: 17 amino acids. This CDR3 reads CASSGLAGGSYQETQYF. The CDR3 DNA reads TGTGCCAGCAGTGGACTAGCGGGAGGGTCGTACCAAGAGACCCAGTACTTC.

This clone was recorded a few times. The J gene is TRBJ2-6, the V gene TRBV6-6; D gene ambiguous. Trimming left V 8 bases short and J 2 bases short, with 4 bases between. Germline CDR1 and CDR2: MNHNY and SVGAGI (reference sequence). The CDR3 totals 12 residues. CDR3 loop: CASGAGANVLTF. CDR3 nucleotides: TGTGCCAGCGGGGCTGGGGCCAACGTCCTGACTTTC.

The chain carries TRBV19 and TRBJ2-7; 8 nucleotides align to TRBD2. This CDR3 contains 15 residues. Germline V gene data show CDR1 as LNHDA and CDR2 as SQIVND (reference sequence). The V gene end was trimmed by 4 bases and the J gene end by 2 bases; junction bases not matched to a gene: 7. Here the CDR3 reads CASSRTGRGPYEQYF. Written as DNA, the CDR3 is TGTGCCAGTAGTAGGACCGGGAGGGGACCCTACGAGCAGTACTTC.

The chain has TRBV28 and TRBJ2-1; possible D gene TRBD2, 6 bases. V gave up 7 bases and J gave up 16 bases, with 20 bases separating them. The CDR3 covers 12 residues. Germline V gene data show CDR1 as MDHEN and CDR2 as SYDVKM. For the CDR3, the DNA is TGTGCCAGCAACACCCTCGGGGTGGAGGGTTTCTTC. Encoded protein: CASNTLGVEGFF. The full variable domain, completed using reference TRBV28 and TRBJ2-1, is DVKVTQSSRYLVKRTGEKVFLECVQDMDHENMFWYRQDPGLGLRLIYFSYDVKMKEKGDIPEGYSVSREKKERFSLILESASTNQTSMYLCASNTLGVEGFFGPGTRLTVL.

The J gene is TRBJ1-1, the V gene TRBV7-8; D remains ambiguous. Per germline, CDR1 SGHVS and CDR2 FQNEAQ. This CDR3 is 16 amino acids long. Trimming removed 5 bases from V and 8 bases from J, with 24 bases in between. The CDR3 spells CASSPAPRQSRQEAFF. The CDR3 region has the DNA TGTGCCAGCAGCCCCGCCCCTCGACAATCCCGCCAGGAAGCTTTCTTT.

In its sample, this clone was seen once. The rearrangement uses TRBV14 and TRBJ2-1; TRBD1 matches at 11 bases. Germline trimming cut 5 bases from V and 4 bases from J; bases unmatched to any gene: 7. The CDR3 is 16 amino acids. Germline lookup yields CDR1 SGHDN and CDR2 FVKESK. CDR3 DNA sequence: TGTGCCAGCAGCTGGGCCGGGACAGGGGGTTACAATGAGCAGTTCTTC. This codes for CASSWAGTGGYNEQFF.

J is TRBJ2-7 and V is TRBV6-1; D remains unclear. The ends were cut back, 10 bases at V and 2 bases at J, with 18 bases in the middle. CDR3 length equals 14 residues. The germline V gene has CDR1 MNHNS and CDR2 SASEGT. Here the CDR3 DNA reads TGTGCCACCATTGGCCCCCAAAAACCCTACGAGCAGTACTTC. As protein: CATIGPQKPYEQYF.

CDR3 sequence reads: CASSLAPRANEKLFF. As DNA, the CDR3 is TGTGCCAGCAGCTTAGCGCCAAGGGCCAATGAAAAACTGTTTTTT. The chain couples TRBV7-6 to TRBJ1-4; D is ambiguous. Trimming removed 0 bases from V and 5 bases from J, with 10 bases in between. The CDR3 length is 15 residues. Looked up from germline, CDR1 is SGHVS and CDR2 is FNYEAQ.

V gene TRBV7-9 combines with J gene TRBJ2-1; 8 bases are shared with TRBD1. Trimming cost V 0 bases and J 7 bases; bases outside gene matches: 11. The CDR3 extends over 17 amino acids. Germline V gene sequence: CDR1 SEHNR, CDR2 FQNEAQ (reference sequence). CDR3: CASSLAVLTGELNEQFF. DNA for the CDR3: TGTGCCAGCAGCTTAGCCGTCCTGACAGGGGAATTGAATGAGCAGTTCTTC.